Sequencing of this T cell receptor (beta chain) was carried out in a study of blood T cell repertoires in COVID-19 (dated by TCRdb to 2018 to 2020). Notes on the research overall: The collaborator samples originated in the United States, Italy and Spain and spanned the acute and convalescent phases of COVID-19. A de-identified subject ID, COVID-19 status, age in years and sex were almost always included in the sample metadata. Samples came from the ongoing ImmuneRACE study (first 160 participants) plus 1,254 subjects from 6 global collaborators. The material from the prospective study consisted of cDNA or gDNA derived from T cells, B-cell-depleted T cells, or PBMCs. The repertoires were made available in a free public database intended to serve as a resource for research on the immune response to SARS-CoV-2. Where available, HLA class I and class II types were obtained from metadata supplied by the sample provider rather than from assay-based typing. The dataset comprised deeply sampled blood TCRbeta repertoires from subjects exposed to, actively infected with, or recovered from COVID-19. Results the study describes overall, beyond this receptor: The quantity of clinical and demographic metadata differed by source and by participant and was supplied without curation.

The immunoSEQ Assay, a bias-controlled multiplex PCR, was used to amplify TCRbeta CDR3 regions from genomic DNA. On the authors' methods: The number of nucleated cells in each sample was estimated by amplification of reference gene primers within the assay. To quantify the absolute abundance of each unique TCRbeta CDR3 rearrangement, sequence reads were collapsed and filtered. For each sample, productive Simpson clonality was calculated as the square root of Simpson's diversity index over productive rearrangements. Imported from immuneACCESS, the table was reduced by TCRdb to in-frame sequences with V and J called. These copies leave out some clones; in studies compared against another copy, an unresolved V gene accounts for under half, and the cause of the remainder is not known. That table furnishes V, J and clone size, whereas the DNA furnished D and trimming. This sample lists about 110,000 clones; about four fifths were detected once. The ten biggest clones cover about 15% of the sample.

This clone was found a few times. Its cognate antigen has yet to be identified. No quality values exist for individual bases; no much larger clone is one base distant. Each collaborating institution followed its own protocols to collect whole blood in K2EDTA tubes. Collaborator samples were shipped for TCRbeta analysis as frozen whole blood, isolated PBMCs, or DNA extracted from either sample type. The cysteine opens and the phenylalanine closes a CDR3 of 16 amino acids. This entry keeps only the CDR3 DNA: 48 bases, framed from base 1. CDR1 is given as SGHTA and CDR2 as FQGNSA, both from the germline V gene. V loses 5 bases of germline sequence and J loses 2 bases, and the interval between the two ends is 16 bases.

Rearrangement joined TRBV7-2 to TRBJ2-4; TRBD1 might be the D gene, on 8 matching bases. The sequencing input was peripheral blood. The TCR originated in a woman aged 55-75 years with acute or convalescent COVID-19. The CDR3 amino acid sequence is: CASSGDRGGTKNIQYF. The DNA is TGTGCCAGCAGCGGCGACAGGGGAGGGACCAAAAACATTCAGTACTTC.